Presented here are 21 T cell receptor beta chains from one specimen sequenced in a study of regulatory T cells in long-lasting Graves disease. Time point: newly diagnosed GD, antithyroid drugs for less than 3 months. Following extraction of RNA from PBMCs, that RNA was used to make the TCR library. Arm-PCR with iRepertoire HTBI primers amplified the CDR3 regions for these TCR beta libraries. TCRdb reanalysed the multiplex PCR reads using MiXCR and keeps one entry per CDR3 protein. This table has more than 300,000 distinct CDR3 sequences, less than 20% appearing once. The sample in question was peripheral blood mononuclear cells (PBMCs), obtained at new diagnosis, from a patient treated with antithyroid drugs. These TCRs come from a female donor with Graves disease.

The V gene is TRBV7-2, the J gene TRBJ2-1; 11 bases are a match to TRBD2. With 4 bases clipped from V and 6 bases from J, the junction kept 2 bases outside the gene matches. The CDR3 runs to 14 residues. Per germline, CDR1 SGHTA and CDR2 FQGNSA. CDR3 bases: TGTGCCAGCAGCTCTAGCGGGAGGAGCAATGAGCAGTTCTTC. As protein: CASSSSGRSNEQFF.

This chain's CDR3 is CASSQDAPRSDTQYF. The CDR3 nucleotides are TGTGCCAGCAGCCAAGATGCCCCAAGGTCAGATACGCAGTATTTT. The gene calls are TRBV14 and TRBJ2-3; D remains unclear. This CDR3 comprises 15 residues. Trimming stripped 0 bases from V and 4 bases from J, with 11 bases between. Germline V gives CDR1 SGHDN, CDR2 FVKESK.

This clonotype showed up many times. This chain uses TRBV2 with TRBJ2-1; no firm D call. Germline V gene sequence: CDR1 SNHLY, CDR2 FYNNEI. This CDR3 contains 12 residues. Trimming cost V 4 bases and J 6 bases, with 7 bases left between them. The CDR3 DNA reads as TGTGCCAGCAGTGTGGCGGTCAATGAGCAGTTCTTC. Translation: CASSVAVNEQFF.

The table lists this clonotype with many counts. V usage is TRBV6-6 and J usage is TRBJ1-2; D not certain. The germline gives CDR1 MNHNY, CDR2 SVGAGI (reference sequence). V lost 0 bases to trimming and J lost 7 bases, with 9 bases between them. This CDR3 has 13 residues. The CDR3 loop reads CASSYSAGFGYTF. CDR3 sequence (DNA): TGTGCCAGCAGTTACTCGGCAGGATTTGGCTACACCTTC.

The chain recombines TRBV13 with TRBJ2-7, with 9 bases fitting TRBD1. Germline V gene lookup returns CDR1 PRHDT and CDR2 FYEKMQ (reference sequence). J was trimmed by 6 bases and V by 5 bases; bases with no gene match: 8. There are 14 residues in the CDR3. In nucleotides, the CDR3 is TGTGCCAGCAGCCGCCGGGACAGGGCTGGCGAGCAGTACTTC. Protein sequence: CASSRRDRAGEQYF. The whole variable domain, filled in from reference TRBV13 and TRBJ2-7, reads AAGVIQSPRHLIKEKRETATLKCYPIPRHDTVYWYQQGPGQDPQFLISFYEKMQSDKGSIPDRFSAQQFSDYHSELNMSSLELGDSALYFCASSRRDRAGEQYFGPGTRLTVT.

This clonotype was found a few times. The chain recombines TRBV5-1 with TRBJ2-5, with 10 bases identical to TRBD2. The V and J ends lost 2 bases and 0 bases, in that order; junction bases with no gene match: 4. CDR3 length equals 16 residues. Germline lookup yields CDR1 SGHRS and CDR2 YFSETQ. This CDR3 is CASSLTLAGNQETQYF. CDR3 nucleotides: TGCGCCAGCAGCTTAACACTAGCGGGGAACCAAGAGACCCAGTACTTC.

This clonotype was seen at least ten times. The chain links TRBV6-1 to TRBJ2-2; D perhaps matches TRBD1 (6 bases). Germline loops: CDR1 MNHNS, CDR2 SASEGT. This CDR3 contains 14 residues. Trimming cost V 6 bases and J 5 bases, with 13 bases left between them. In DNA form, the CDR3 reads TGTGCCAGCAGAATAACAGGGCTAACCGGGGAGCTGTTTTTT. Encoded protein: CASRITGLTGELFF.

The chain uses TRBV18 and TRBJ2-5; D perhaps matches TRBD2 (5 bases). This CDR3 has 15 residues. V was cut by 1 base and J by 5 bases, with 14 bases left in between. Germline CDR1 KGHSH, CDR2 LQKENI. The CDR3 DNA reads as TGTGCCAGCTCACCACGGTGGCAGGAGGCGGAGACCCAGTACTTC. Translating gives CASSPRWQEAETQYF.

This clonotype was counted many times. V and J are TRBV12-3 or TRBV12-4 and TRBJ2-2; 7 bases are a match to TRBD1. V lost 6 bases to trimming and J lost 0 bases; unmatched junction nucleotides: 7. The CDR3 has 16 amino acids. CDR3 coding DNA: TGTGCCAGCAGGTTGGGACAGCCCGCGAACACCGGGGAGCTGTTTTTT. The encoded protein is CASRLGQPANTGELFF.

This clonotype was found many times. The chain joins TRBV5-1 to TRBJ1-1, with 8 bases lining up with TRBD1. J lost 3 bases, V lost 4 bases, and 8 bases had no gene match. The germline CDR1 and CDR2 sequences are SGHRS and YFSETQ. The CDR3 is made up of 15 amino acids. CDR3 sequence (DNA): TGCGCCAGCAGCGGCGGGACAGGAGGCGACACTGAAGCTTTCTTT. Protein product: CASSGGTGGDTEAFF.

This clonotype was recorded at least ten times. V is TRBV27 and J is TRBJ1-1; perhaps TRBD1 as D (5 bases). CDR1 and CDR2 from the germline V gene are MNHEY and SMNVEV (reference sequence). V lost 7 bases to trimming and J lost 1 base, with 13 bases between them. This CDR3 spans 14 amino acids. The CDR3 loop is CASTQGGANTEAFF. The CDR3 DNA reads as TGTGCCAGCACCCAAGGAGGGGCGAACACTGAAGCTTTCTTT.

The chain has TRBV28 and TRBJ2-1, with 7 bases aligning to TRBD1. Looked up from germline, CDR1 is MDHEN and CDR2 is SYDVKM. This CDR3 spans 15 amino acids. V lost 5 bases and J lost 5; bases outside the gene matches: 9. The CDR3 coding sequence is TGTGCCAGCAGTCGACCCGGGACAGTGAACAATGAGCAGTTCTTC. This sequence encodes CASSRPGTVNNEQFF.

There are many counts of this clonotype. V and J are TRBV2 and TRBJ2-1, with TRBD1 matching 9 bases. V trimming: 5 bases; J trimming: 7 bases; junction bases outside the gene matches: 12. The CDR3 has 16 amino acids. CDR1 and CDR2 (germline): SNHLY, FYNNEI. DNA of the CDR3: TGTGCCAGCAGTAATCCAACGGGACAGGGAGTGAATGAGCAGTTCTTC. Amino acids: CASSNPTGQGVNEQFF.

This clonotype was observed at least ten times. The V and J genes are TRBV30 and TRBJ2-1, with 9 bases aligning to TRBD2. This CDR3 contains 14 residues. V gave up 5 bases and J gave up 4 bases; unmatched junction bases: 6. Germline V gives CDR1 GTSNPN, CDR2 SVGIG (reference sequence). In nucleotides, the CDR3 is TGTGCCTGGGATACTAGCGGGTTTTACAATGAGCAGTTCTTC. Encoded protein: CAWDTSGFYNEQFF. The full variable domain, in which reference TRBV30 and TRBJ2-1 provide the parts outside the CDR3, is SQTIHQWPATLVQPVGSPLSLECTVEGTSNPNLYWYRQAAGRGLQLLFYSVGIGQISSEVPQNLSASRPQDRQFILSSKKLLLSDSGFYLCAWDTSGFYNEQFFGPGTRLTVL.

The genes are TRBV4-1 and TRBJ2-1; D is undetermined. The CDR3 is 14 amino acids. The V gene's germline CDR1 is MGHRA and CDR2 YSYEKL. V was pared by 4 bases and J by 10 bases, with 17 bases between. In DNA form, the CDR3 reads TGCGCCAGCAGCCTCCGGGCCCACTCCTACGAGCAGTTCTTC. Translation gives CASSLRAHSYEQFF.

This clonotype has just one count. The V call is TRBV2, the J call TRBJ2-3; D remains unclear. This CDR3 is 15 amino acids long. The germline V gene encodes CDR1 SNHLY and CDR2 FYNNEI. Trimming took 6 bases from V and 4 from J, leaving 17 bases between them. The CDR3 here is CASSDDLSTPDTQYF. The DNA for the CDR3 is TGTGCCAGCAGCGACGATCTTTCCACACCAGATACGCAGTATTTT.

Ten or more counts support this clonotype. This chain links TRBV14 with TRBJ2-1; a possible D gene is TRBD1 (5 bases). The V gene's germline CDR1 is SGHDN and CDR2 FVKESK. The V end lost 3 bases, the J end lost 4 bases, and 16 bases lay between the germline ends. There are 16 residues in the CDR3. The CDR3 loop reads CASSHFTGHGYNEQFF. The CDR3 bases are TGTGCCAGCAGCCACTTCACAGGCCATGGGTACAATGAGCAGTTCTTC.

This clonotype has a count of ten or more. Germline is not matched at one junction end, which may reflect a read error. The J gene is TRBJ1-1, the V gene TRBV19; D is unresolved. CDR1 is LNHDA, CDR2 SQIVND, per germline (reference sequence). CDR3 size: 11 residues. CDR3 protein: CASSVEIEAFF. The CDR3 DNA follows: TGTGCCAGTAGTGTAGAAATTGAAGCTTTCTTT.

This clonotype has ten or more counts. The DNA of the CDR3 is TGTGCCTGGGGGACAATCTCTGGCTATGGCTACACCTTC. Protein product: CAWGTISGYGYTF. This chain uses TRBV30 with TRBJ1-2, with D possibly TRBD1 on 6 matching bases. The V end lost 5 bases, the J end lost 4 bases, and 14 bases lay between the germline ends. From germline, CDR1 is GTSNPN and CDR2 SVGIG (reference sequence). This CDR3 is 13 amino acids long.

This clonotype was observed a handful of times. The rearrangement uses TRBV29-1 and TRBJ1-1, with D uncertain. This CDR3 has 11 amino acids. CDR1 SQVTM and CDR2 ANQGSEA come from the germline V gene. Trimming removed 8 bases at V and 3 bases at J, with 10 bases between. The CDR3: CSTTWDTEAFF. The DNA of the CDR3 is TGCAGCACCACGTGGGACACTGAAGCTTTCTTT.

This clonotype has ten or more counts. The CDR3 loop is CASSRSGTSVSTDTQYF. CDR3 sequence (DNA): TGCGCCAGCAGCCGCTCGGGGACTAGCGTTAGCACAGATACGCAGTATTTT. The J gene is TRBJ2-3, the V gene TRBV4-1; 10 bases map to TRBD2. Germline assignment: CDR1 MGHRA and CDR2 YSYEKL. The CDR3 spans 17 residues. V shed 4 bases and J 0 bases; nucleotides not matched to a gene: 7.